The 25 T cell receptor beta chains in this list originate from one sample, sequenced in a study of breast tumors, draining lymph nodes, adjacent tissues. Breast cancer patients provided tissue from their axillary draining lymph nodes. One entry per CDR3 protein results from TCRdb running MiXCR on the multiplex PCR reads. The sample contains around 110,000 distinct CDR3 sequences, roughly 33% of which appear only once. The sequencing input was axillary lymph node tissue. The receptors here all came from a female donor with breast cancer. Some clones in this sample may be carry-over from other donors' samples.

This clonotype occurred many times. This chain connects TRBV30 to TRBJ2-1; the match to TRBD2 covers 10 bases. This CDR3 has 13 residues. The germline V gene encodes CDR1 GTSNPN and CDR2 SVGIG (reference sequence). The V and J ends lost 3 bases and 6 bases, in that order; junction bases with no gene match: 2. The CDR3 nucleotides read TGTGCCTGGAGGAGCGGGAGGGCCAATGAGCAGTTCTTC. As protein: CAWRSGRANEQFF.

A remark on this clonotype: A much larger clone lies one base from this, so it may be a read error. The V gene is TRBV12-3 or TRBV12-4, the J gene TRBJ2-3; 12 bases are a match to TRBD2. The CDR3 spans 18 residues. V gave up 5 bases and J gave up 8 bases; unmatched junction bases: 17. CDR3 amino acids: CASSDHDGLAGSRGTQYF. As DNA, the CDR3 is TGTGCCAGCAGTGACCACGACGGACTAGCGGGGTCCAGGGGTACGCAGTATTTT.

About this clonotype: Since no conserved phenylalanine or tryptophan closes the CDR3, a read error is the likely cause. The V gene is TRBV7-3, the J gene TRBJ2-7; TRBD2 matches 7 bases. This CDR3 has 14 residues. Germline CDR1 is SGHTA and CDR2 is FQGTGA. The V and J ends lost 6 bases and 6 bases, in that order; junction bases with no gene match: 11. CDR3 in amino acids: CASSLVGGMSEQYL. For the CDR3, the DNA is TGTGCCAGCAGTCTGGTGGGGGGGATGAGCGAGCAGTACCTC.

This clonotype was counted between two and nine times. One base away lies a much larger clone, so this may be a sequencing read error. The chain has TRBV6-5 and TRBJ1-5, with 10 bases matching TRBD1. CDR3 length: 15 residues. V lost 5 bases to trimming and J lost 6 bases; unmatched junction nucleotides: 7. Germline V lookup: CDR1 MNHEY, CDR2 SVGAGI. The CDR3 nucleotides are TGTGCCAGCAGTCAGGACAGGGGGACTTTTCAGCCCCAGCATTTT. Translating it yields CASSQDRGTFQPQHF.

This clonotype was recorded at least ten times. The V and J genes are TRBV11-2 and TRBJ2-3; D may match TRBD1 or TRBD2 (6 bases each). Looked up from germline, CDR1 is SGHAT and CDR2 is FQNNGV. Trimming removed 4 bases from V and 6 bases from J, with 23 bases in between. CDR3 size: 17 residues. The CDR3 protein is CASSSGTLGRESDTQYF. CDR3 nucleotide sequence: TGTGCCAGCAGCTCAGGGACACTCGGGCGGGAATCCGATACGCAGTATTTT.

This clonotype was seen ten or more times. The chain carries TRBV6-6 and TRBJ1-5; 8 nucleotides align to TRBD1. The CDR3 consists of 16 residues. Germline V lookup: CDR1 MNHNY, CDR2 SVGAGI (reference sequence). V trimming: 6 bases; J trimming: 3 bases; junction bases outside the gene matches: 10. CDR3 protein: CASSPTQTGANQPQHF. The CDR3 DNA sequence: TGTGCCAGCAGCCCAACCCAGACAGGGGCCAATCAGCCCCAGCATTTT.

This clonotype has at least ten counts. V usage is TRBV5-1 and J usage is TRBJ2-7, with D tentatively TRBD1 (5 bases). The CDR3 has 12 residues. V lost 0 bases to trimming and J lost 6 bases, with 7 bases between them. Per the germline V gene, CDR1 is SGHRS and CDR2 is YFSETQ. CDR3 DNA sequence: TGCGCCAGCAGCTTGGTAGGGGTCGAGCAGTACTTC. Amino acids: CASSLVGVEQYF. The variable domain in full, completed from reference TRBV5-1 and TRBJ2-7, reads KAGVTQTPRYLIKTRGQQVTLSCSPISGHRSVSWYQQTPGQGLQFLFEYFSETQRNKGNFPGRFSGRQFSNSRSEMNVSTLELGDSALYLCASSLVGVEQYFGPGTRLTVT.

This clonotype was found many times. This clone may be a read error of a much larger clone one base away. CDR3 protein: CAGTIAGGSQETQYF. DNA for the CDR3: TGTGCCGGTACCATCGCGGGAGGGTCCCAAGAGACCCAGTACTTC. The rearrangement links TRBV19 to TRBJ2-5; TRBD2 matches at 9 bases. The CDR3 spans 15 residues. Looked up from germline, CDR1 is LNHDA and CDR2 is SQIVND (reference sequence). The V gene end was trimmed by 11 bases and the J gene end by 1 base; junction bases not matched to a gene: 11.

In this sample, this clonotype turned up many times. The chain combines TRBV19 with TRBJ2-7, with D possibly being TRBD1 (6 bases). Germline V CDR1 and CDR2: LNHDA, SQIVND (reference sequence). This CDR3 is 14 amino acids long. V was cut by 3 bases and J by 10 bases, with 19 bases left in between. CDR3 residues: CASSMGDTRGNQYF. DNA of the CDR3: TGTGCCAGTAGTATGGGGGACACACGGGGCAACCAGTACTTC.

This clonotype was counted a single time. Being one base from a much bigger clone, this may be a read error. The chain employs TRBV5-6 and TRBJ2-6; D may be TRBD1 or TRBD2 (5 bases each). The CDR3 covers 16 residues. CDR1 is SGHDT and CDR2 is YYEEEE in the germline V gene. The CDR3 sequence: CASSLTSSSGASVLTF. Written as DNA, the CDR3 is TGTGCCAGCAGCTTAACATCTAGCTCTGGGGCCAGCGTCCTGACTTTC.

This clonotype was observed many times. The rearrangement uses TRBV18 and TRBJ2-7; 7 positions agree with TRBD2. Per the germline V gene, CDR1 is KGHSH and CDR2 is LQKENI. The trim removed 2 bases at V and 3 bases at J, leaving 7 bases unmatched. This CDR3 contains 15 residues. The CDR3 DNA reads TGTGCCAGCTCACCAAGGAGCGGGGAGGTCTACGAGCAGTACTTC. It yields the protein CASSPRSGEVYEQYF.

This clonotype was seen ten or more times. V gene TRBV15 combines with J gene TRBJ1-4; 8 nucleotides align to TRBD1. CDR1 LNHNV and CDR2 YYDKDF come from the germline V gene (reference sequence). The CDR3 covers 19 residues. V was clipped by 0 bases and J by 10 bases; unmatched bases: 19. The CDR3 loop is CATSRDRSQGAGLGVKLFF. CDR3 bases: TGTGCCACCAGCAGAGATCGGAGCCAGGGGGCCGGTCTCGGAGTAAAACTGTTTTTT.

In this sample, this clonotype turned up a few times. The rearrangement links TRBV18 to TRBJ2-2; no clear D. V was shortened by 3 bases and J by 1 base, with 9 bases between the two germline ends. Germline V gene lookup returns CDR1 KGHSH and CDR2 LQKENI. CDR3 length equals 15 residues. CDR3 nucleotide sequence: TGTGCCAGCTCACCTAGGGTTCAGAACACCGGGGAGCTGTTTTTT. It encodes CASSPRVQNTGELFF. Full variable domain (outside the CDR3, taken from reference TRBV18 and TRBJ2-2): NAGVMQNPRHLVRRRGQEARLRCSPMKGHSHVYWYRQLPEEGLKFMVYLQKENIIDESGMPKERFSAEFPKEGPSILRIQQVVRGDSAAYFCASSPRVQNTGELFFGEGSRLTVL.

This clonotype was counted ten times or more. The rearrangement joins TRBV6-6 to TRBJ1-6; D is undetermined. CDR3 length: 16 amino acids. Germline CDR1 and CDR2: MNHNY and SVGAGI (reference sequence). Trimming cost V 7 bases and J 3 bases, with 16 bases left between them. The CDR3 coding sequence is TGTGCCAGCAAGGGAACAGAGTTACTCTATAATTCACCCCTCCACTTT. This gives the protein CASKGTELLYNSPLHF.

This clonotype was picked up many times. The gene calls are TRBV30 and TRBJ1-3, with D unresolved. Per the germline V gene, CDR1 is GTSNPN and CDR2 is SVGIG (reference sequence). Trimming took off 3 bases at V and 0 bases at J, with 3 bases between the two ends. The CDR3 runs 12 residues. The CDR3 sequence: CAWSYSGNTIYF. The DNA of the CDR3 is TGTGCCTGGAGCTACTCTGGAAACACCATATATTTT.

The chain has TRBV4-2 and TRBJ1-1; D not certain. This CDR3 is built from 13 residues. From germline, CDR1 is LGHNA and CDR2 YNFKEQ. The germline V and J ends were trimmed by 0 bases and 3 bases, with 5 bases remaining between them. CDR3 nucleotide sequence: TGTGCCAGCAGCCAAGATGGGGACACTGAAGCTTTCTTT. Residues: CASSQDGDTEAFF.

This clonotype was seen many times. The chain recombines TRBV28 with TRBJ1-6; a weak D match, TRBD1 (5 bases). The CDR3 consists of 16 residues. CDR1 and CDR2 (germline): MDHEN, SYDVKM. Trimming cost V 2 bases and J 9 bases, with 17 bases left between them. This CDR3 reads CASSLSRREGTSPLHF. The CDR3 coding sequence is TGTGCCAGCAGTTTAAGCCGCAGGGAGGGTACTTCACCCCTCCACTTT. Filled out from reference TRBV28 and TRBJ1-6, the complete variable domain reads DVKVTQSSRYLVKRTGEKVFLECVQDMDHENMFWYRQDPGLGLRLIYFSYDVKMKEKGDIPEGYSVSREKKERFSLILESASTNQTSMYLCASSLSRREGTSPLHFGNGTRLTVT.

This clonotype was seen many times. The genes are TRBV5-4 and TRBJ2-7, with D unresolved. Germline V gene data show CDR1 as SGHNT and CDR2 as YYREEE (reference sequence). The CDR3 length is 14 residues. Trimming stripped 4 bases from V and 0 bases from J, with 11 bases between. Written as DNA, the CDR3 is TGTGCCAGCAGCCCGGACCAGGTCTCCTACGAGCAGTACTTC. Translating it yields CASSPDQVSYEQYF.

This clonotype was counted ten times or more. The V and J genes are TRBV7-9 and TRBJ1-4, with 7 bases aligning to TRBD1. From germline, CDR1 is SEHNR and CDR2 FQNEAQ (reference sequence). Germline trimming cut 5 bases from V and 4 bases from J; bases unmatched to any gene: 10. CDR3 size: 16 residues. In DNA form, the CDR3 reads TGTGCCAGCAGCCAACCCCCCGGGACAGTTAATGAAAAACTGTTTTTT. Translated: CASSQPPGTVNEKLFF.

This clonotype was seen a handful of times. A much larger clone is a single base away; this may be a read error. CDR3 DNA: TGCGCCAGCAGTTTCGACCGGGAGAGGGGCTACACCTTC. Translation: CASSFDRERGYTF. This chain links TRBV5-1 with TRBJ1-2; D ambiguous. Trimming removed 5 bases from V and 8 bases from J, with 16 bases in between. The CDR3 has 13 residues. Germline V gene data show CDR1 as SGHRS and CDR2 as YFSETQ.

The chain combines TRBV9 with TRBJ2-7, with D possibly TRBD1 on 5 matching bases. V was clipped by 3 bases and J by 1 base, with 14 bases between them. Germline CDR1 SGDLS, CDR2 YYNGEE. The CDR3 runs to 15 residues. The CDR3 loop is CASSATRTNSYEQYF. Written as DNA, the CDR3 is TGTGCCAGCAGCGCCACAAGGACAAATTCCTACGAGCAGTACTTC.

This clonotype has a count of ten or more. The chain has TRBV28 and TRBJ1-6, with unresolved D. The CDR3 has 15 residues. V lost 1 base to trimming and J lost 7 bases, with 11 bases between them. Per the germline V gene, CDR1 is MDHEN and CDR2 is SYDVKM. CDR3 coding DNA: TGTGCCAGCAGTTTATTACAGTTCGGGAATTCACCCCTCCACTTT. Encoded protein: CASSLLQFGNSPLHF.

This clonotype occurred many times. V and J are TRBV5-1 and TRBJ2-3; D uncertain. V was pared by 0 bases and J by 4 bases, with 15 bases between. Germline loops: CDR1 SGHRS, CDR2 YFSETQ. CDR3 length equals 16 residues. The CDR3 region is CASSLARSASADTQYF. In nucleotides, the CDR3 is TGCGCCAGCAGCTTGGCCAGATCAGCGAGCGCAGATACGCAGTATTTT. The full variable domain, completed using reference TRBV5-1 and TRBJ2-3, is KAGVTQTPRYLIKTRGQQVTLSCSPISGHRSVSWYQQTPGQGLQFLFEYFSETQRNKGNFPGRFSGRQFSNSRSEMNVSTLELGDSALYLCASSLARSASADTQYFGPGTRLTVL.

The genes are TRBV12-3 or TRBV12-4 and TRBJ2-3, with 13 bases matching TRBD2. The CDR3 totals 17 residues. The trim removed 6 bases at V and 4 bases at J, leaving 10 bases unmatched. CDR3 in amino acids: CASSHTSGGALADTQYF. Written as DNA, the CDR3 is TGTGCCAGCAGCCACACTAGCGGGGGGGCCCTGGCAGATACGCAGTATTTT.

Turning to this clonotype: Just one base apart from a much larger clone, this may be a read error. CDR3 residues: CADSTAQGDGYTF. The DNA of the CDR3 is TGTGCCGACAGCACGGCTCAGGGGGATGGCTACACCTTC. V usage is TRBV5-6 and J usage is TRBJ1-2, with 7 bases matching TRBD1. Germline assignment: CDR1 SGHDT and CDR2 YYEEEE. V shed 10 bases, J shed 6 bases, and the junction held 12 bases outside the gene matches. The CDR3 spans 13 residues.